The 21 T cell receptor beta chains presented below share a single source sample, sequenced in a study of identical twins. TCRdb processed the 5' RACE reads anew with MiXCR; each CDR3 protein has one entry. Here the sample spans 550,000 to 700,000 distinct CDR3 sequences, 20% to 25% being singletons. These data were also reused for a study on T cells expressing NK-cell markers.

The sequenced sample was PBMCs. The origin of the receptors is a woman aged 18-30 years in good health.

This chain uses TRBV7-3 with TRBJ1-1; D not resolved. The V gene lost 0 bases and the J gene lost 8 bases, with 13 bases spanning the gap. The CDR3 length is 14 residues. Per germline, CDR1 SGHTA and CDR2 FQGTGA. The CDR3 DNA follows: TGTGCCAGCAGCTTAACAGGCGGGGAGATAGAAGCTTTCTTT. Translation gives CASSLTGGEIEAFF.

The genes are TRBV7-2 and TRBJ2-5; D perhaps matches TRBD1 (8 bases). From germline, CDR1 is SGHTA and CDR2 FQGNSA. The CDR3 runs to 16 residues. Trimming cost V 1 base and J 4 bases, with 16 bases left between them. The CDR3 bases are TGTGCCAGCAGCTTAGGCCACAGGGGGGGCAGAGAGACCCAGTACTTC. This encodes CASSLGHRGGRETQYF.

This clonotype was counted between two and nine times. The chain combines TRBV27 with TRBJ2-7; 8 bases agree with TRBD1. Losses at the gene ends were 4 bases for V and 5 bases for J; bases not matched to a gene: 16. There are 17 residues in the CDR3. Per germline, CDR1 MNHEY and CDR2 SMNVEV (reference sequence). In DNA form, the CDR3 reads TGTGCCAGCAGTTCGGAAGCAGGGGGCGTAAATGGGGACGAGCAGTACTTC. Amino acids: CASSSEAGGVNGDEQYF.

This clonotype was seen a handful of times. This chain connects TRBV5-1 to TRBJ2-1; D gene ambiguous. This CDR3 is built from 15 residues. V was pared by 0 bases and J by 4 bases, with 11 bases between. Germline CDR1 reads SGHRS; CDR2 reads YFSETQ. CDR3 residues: CASSLAPTEYNEQFF. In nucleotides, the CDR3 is TGCGCCAGCAGCTTGGCGCCAACGGAGTACAATGAGCAGTTCTTC.

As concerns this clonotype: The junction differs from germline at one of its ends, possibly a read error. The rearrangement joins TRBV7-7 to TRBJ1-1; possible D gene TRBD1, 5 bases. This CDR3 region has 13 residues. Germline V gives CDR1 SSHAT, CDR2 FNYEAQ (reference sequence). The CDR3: CASSPGGLGEAFF. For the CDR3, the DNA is TGTGCTAGCAGTCCGGGGGGGTTGGGTGAAGCTTTCTTT.

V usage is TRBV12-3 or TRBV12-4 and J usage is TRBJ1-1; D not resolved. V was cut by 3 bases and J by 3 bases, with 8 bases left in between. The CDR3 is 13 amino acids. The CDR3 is CASSFVQYTEAFF. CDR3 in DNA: TGTGCCAGCAGTTTTGTACAGTACACTGAAGCTTTCTTT.

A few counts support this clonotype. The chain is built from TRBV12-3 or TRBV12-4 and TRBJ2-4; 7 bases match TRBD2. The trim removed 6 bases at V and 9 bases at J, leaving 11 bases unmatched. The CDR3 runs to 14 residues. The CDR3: CASSSLAWGGIQYF. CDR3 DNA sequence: TGTGCCAGCAGCTCGTTGGCCTGGGGGGGCATTCAGTACTTC.

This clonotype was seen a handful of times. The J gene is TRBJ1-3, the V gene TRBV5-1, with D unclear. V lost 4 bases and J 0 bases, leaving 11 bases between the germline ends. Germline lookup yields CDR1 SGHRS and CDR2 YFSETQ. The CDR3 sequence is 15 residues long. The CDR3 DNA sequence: TGCGCCAGCAGCCCCGCGGGGTCCTCTGGAAACACCATATATTTT. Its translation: CASSPAGSSGNTIYF. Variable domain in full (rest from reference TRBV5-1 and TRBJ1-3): KAGVTQTPRYLIKTRGQQVTLSCSPISGHRSVSWYQQTPGQGLQFLFEYFSETQRNKGNFPGRFSGRQFSNSRSEMNVSTLELGDSALYLCASSPAGSSGNTIYFGEGSWLTVV.

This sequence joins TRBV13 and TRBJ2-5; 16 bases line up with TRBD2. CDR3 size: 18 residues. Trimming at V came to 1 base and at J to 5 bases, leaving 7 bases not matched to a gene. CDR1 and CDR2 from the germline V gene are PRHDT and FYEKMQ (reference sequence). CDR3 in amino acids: CASSLEGLAGGRSETQYF. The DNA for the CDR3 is TGTGCCAGCAGCTTAGAGGGACTAGCGGGAGGGAGATCGGAGACCCAGTACTTC.

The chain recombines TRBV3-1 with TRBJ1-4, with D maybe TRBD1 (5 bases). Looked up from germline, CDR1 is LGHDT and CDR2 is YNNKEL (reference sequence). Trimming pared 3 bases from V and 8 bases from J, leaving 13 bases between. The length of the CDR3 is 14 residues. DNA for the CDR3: TGTGCCAGCAGCCAGTTGGGGGGTCGGGAAAAACTGTTTTTT. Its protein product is CASSQLGGREKLFF.

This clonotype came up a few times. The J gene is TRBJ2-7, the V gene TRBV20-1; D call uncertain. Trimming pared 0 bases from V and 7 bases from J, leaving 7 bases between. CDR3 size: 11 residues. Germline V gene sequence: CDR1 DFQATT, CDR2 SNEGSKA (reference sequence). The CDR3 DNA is TGCAGTGCTAGAGAGAGTCAAGAGCAGTACTTC. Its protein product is CSARESQEQYF.

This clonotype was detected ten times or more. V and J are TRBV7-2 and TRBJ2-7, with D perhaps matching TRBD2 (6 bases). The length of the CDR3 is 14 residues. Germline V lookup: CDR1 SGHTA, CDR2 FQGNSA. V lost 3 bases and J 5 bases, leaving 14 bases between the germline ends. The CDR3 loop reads CASSLKGGPNEQYF. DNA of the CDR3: TGTGCCAGCAGCTTGAAGGGAGGTCCCAACGAGCAGTACTTC.

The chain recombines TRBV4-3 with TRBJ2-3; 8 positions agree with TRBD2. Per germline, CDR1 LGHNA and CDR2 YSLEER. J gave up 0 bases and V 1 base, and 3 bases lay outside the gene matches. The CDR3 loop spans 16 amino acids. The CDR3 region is CASSQASGSSTDTQYF. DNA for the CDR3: TGCGCCAGCAGCCAAGCCAGCGGGAGTAGCACAGATACGCAGTATTTT.

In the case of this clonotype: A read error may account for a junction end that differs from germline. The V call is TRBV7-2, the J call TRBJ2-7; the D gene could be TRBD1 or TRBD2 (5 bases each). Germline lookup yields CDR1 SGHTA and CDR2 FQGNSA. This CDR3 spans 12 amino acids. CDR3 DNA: TGTGCCAGCAGCAACCCCGAGGGACCCGGGATCTTC. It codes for CASSNPEGPGIF.

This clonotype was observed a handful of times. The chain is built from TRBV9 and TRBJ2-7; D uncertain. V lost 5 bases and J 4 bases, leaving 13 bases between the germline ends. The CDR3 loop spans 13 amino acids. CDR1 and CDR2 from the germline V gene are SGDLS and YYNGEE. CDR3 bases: TGTGCCAGCAGTCGGACCCTCGGGTACGAGCAGTACTTC. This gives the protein CASSRTLGYEQYF.

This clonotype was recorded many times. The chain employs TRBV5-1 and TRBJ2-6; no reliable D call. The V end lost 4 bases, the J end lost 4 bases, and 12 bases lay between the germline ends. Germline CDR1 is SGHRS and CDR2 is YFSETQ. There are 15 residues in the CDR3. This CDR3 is CASSLTANGANVLTF. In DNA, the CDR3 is TGCGCCAGCAGCCTAACAGCTAACGGGGCCAACGTCCTGACTTTC.

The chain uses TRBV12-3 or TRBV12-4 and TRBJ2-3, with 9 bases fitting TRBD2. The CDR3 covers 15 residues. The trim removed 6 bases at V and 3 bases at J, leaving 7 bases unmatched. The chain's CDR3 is CASSPLAGWTDTQYF. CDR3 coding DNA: TGTGCCAGCAGCCCACTAGCGGGTTGGACAGATACGCAGTATTTT.

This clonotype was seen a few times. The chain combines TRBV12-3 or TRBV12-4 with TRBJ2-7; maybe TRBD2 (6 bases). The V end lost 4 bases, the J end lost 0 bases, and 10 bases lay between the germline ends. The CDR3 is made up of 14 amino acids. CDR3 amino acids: CASSSLDYSYEQYF. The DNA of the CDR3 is TGTGCCAGCAGTTCCTTGGACTACTCCTACGAGCAGTACTTC.

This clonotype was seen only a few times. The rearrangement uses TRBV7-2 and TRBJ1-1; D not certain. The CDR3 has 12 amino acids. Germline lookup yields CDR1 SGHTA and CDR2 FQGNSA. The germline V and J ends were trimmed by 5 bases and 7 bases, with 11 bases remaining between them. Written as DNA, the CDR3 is TGTGCCAGCAGCCTGTCCGTGATTGAAGCTTTCTTT. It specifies CASSLSVIEAFF.

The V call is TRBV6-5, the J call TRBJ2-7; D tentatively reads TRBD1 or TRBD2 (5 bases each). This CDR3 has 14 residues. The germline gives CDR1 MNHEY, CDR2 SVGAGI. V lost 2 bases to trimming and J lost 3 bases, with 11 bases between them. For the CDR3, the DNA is TGTGCCAGCAGTTACGGGGACCGCTACTACGAGCAGTACTTC. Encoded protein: CASSYGDRYYEQYF.

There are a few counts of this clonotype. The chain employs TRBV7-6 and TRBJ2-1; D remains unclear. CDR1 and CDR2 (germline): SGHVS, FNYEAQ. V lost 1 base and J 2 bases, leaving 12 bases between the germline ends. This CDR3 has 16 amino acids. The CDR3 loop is CASSLVVVGTYNEQFF. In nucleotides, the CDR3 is TGTGCCAGCAGCTTAGTGGTAGTAGGGACCTACAATGAGCAGTTCTTC.